This TCR beta chain was observed in a study of blood T cells in healthy people across ages. As for the study in general: Template switching retrieved approximately one barcoded beta molecule for each two T cells.

Details on this clonotype: Its antigen is unknown.

A second PCR, run for roughly 6 to 11 cycles, used a sample-barcoded 5' primer plus a J-beta primer mix. Every cDNA molecule carried a tag from a template-switch adaptor bearing 12 random nucleotides. One entry per CDR3 protein, called by TCRdb with MiXCR from the 5' RACE reads. The data show fewer than 800,000 distinct CDR3 sequences, approximately 31% seen once. Per-sample PBMC isolation yielded at least 6.5 million cells. Findings and caveats of the study: A roughly linear fall in TCR beta diversity per million T cells was seen with increasing age.

Germline V gives CDR1 DFQATT, CDR2 SNEGSKA (reference sequence). The CDR3 is made up of 15 amino acids. V lost 4 bases and J lost 4, with 17 bases in between. This chain joins TRBV20-1 and TRBJ1-5; D may be TRBD1 (6 bases). Sequenced sample: blood. This clonotype was obtained from a woman of 80 years or more in good health. The CDR3 DNA reads as TGCAGTGCTAAGCCCGGGGGCGCGGGGAATCAGCCCCAGCATTTT. Its translation: CSAKPGGAGNQPQHF.